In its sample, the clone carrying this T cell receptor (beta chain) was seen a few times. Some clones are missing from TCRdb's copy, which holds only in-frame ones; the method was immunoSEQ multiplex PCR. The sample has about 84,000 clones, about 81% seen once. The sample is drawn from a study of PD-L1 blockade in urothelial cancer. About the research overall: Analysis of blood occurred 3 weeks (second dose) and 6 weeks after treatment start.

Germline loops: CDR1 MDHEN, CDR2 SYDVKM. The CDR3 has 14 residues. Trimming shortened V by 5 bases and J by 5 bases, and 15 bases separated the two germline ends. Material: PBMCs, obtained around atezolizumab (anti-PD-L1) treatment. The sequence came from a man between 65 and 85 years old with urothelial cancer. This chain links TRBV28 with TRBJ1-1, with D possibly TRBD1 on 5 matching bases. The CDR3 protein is CASSPTGEQTEAFF. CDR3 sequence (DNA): TGTGCCAGCAGTCCCACGGGGGAGCAGACTGAAGCTTTCTTT.